This record covers a single T cell receptor beta chain. The data stem from a study of human T cells and chemical hapten exposure. The overall study: Across its approximately 25 weeks, the study gave patients weekly diphenylcyclopropenone doses to the scalp.

V was pared by 2 bases and J by 9 bases, with 14 bases between. Looked up from germline, CDR1 is SNHLY and CDR2 is FYNNEI. CDR3 length equals 13 residues. The time point here: pre-sensitization, week 0. The treatment was: therapeutic diphenylcyclopropenone sensitization with weekly scalp DPC. The study enrolled 18 to 70-year-old alopecia patients suitable for DPC. MiXCR, applied by TCRdb to the RACE reads, yields one record per CDR3 protein. The data show approximately 60,000 distinct CDR3 sequences, with approximately 10% seen just once and 3% to 4.5% held by the top ten. This material consisted of whole blood, taken in connection with sensitization to the hapten diphenylcyclopropenone (DPC). This rearrangement joins TRBV2 to TRBJ2-7; the D call may be TRBD1 or TRBD2 (5 bases each). This sequence originates from a woman aged 40 to 50 with alopecia areata. Some clones in this sample may be carry-over from other donors' samples. Written as DNA, the CDR3 is TGTGCCAGCAGTGAAAACGGGACCCCCCTGCAGTACTTC. It specifies CASSENGTPLQYF. Full variable domain (remainder filled in from reference TRBV2 and TRBJ2-7): EPEVTQTPSHQVTQMGQEVILRCVPISNHLYFYWYRQILGQKVEFLVSFYNNEISEKSEIFDDQFSVERPDGSNFTLKIRSTKLEDSAMYFCASSENGTPLQYFGPGTRLTVT.